This TCR beta chain was captured by sequencing in a study of blood T cell repertoires in COVID-19. The overall study: Specimens from acute and convalescent COVID-19 originated in the United States, Italy and Spain. T cells, B-cell-depleted T cells, or PBMCs supplied cDNA or gDNA.

Only one count was recorded for this clone. Original processing methods: Amplifying reference gene primers gave estimates of nucleated cell counts. Assay used: immunoSEQ multiplex PCR; TCRdb lists only in-frame clones, some missing. V and J calls and clone size are copied from that table; D and trimming were computed from the DNA. The data show 360,000 or so clones, 90% seen once. Germline CDR1 MNHEY, CDR2 SVGAGI. V was clipped by 5 bases and J by 4 bases, with 6 bases between them. The CDR3 has 11 amino acids. This TCR came from a man younger than 35 with active or convalescent COVID-19. The chain combines TRBV6-5 with TRBJ2-7, with D possibly TRBD1 on 5 matching bases. The sample consisted of peripheral blood. CDR3 region: CASSRQYEQYF. The DNA of the CDR3 is TGTGCCAGCAGTAGACAGTACGAGCAGTACTTC.